The 21 T cell receptor beta chains below come from one sample, sequenced in a study of OX40 agonist ivuxolimab in advanced cancers. Method: immunoSEQ multiplex PCR; TCRdb's copy keeps in-frame clones and lacks some. Here the sample spans 90,000 to 100,000 clones, less than 90% being singletons. The sequenced sample was CD4+ or CD8+ T cells sorted from blood, obtained in a trial of the OX40 agonist ivuxolimab. Receptors originate from an adult with an advanced solid tumor such as melanoma, head and neck, liver or kidney cancer.

The rearrangement links TRBV19 to TRBJ2-1; 11 bases map to TRBD1. Germline trimming cut 5 bases from V and 4 bases from J; bases unmatched to any gene: 4. The germline V gene encodes CDR1 LNHDA and CDR2 SQIVND (reference sequence). The CDR3 runs to 15 residues. The CDR3 is CASSAGQGAYNEQFF. Written as DNA, the CDR3 is TGTGCCAGTAGTGCAGGACAGGGGGCTTACAATGAGCAGTTCTTC.

The chain is built from TRBV2 and TRBJ1-1; TRBD1 agrees at 9 bases. Germline V gene data show CDR1 as SNHLY and CDR2 as FYNNEI. Unmatched junction bases numbered 9, after V lost 6 bases and J lost 4 bases. The CDR3 covers 15 residues. In DNA form, the CDR3 reads TGTGCCAGCAGGGAGGGGACAGGGTGGGGCACTGAAGCTTTCTTT. Translation: CASREGTGWGTEAFF.

The chain uses TRBV30 and TRBJ2-1; weak D call: TRBD2 (7 bases). V lost 4 bases to trimming and J lost 7 bases, with 20 bases between them. This CDR3 is 15 amino acids long. Germline assignment: CDR1 GTSNPN and CDR2 SVGIG (reference sequence). The CDR3 region is CAWTRGGAGLNEQFF. The CDR3 bases are TGTGCCTGGACTCGAGGGGGGGCCGGACTTAATGAGCAGTTCTTC.

This clone has at least ten counts. This chain uses TRBV19 with TRBJ1-6, with a weak D call TRBD1 (5 bases). V was clipped by 7 bases and J by 7 bases, with 14 bases between them. The length of the CDR3 is 14 residues. CDR1 is LNHDA and CDR2 is SQIVND in the germline V gene (reference sequence). The CDR3 DNA follows: TGTGCCAGTAATTTCGACAGCCTAAATTCACCCCTCCACTTT. It yields the protein CASNFDSLNSPLHF.

The chain links TRBV6-6 to TRBJ1-1; D is unresolved. Looked up from germline, CDR1 is MNHNY and CDR2 is SVGAGI (reference sequence). The CDR3 sequence is 15 residues long. Trimming removed 4 bases at V and 0 bases at J, with 12 bases between. For the CDR3, the DNA is TGTGCCAGCAGTTCCGATTCCGACCTGAACACTGAAGCTTTCTTT. The encoded protein is CASSSDSDLNTEAFF.

The rearrangement uses TRBV10-3 and TRBJ1-2, with 7 positions matching TRBD1. Germline CDR1 is ENHRY and CDR2 is SYGVKD. CDR3 length: 14 amino acids. The junction had 4 bases not matched to a gene; V was cut back by 4 bases and J by 2 bases. This chain's CDR3 is CAISARTGNYGYTF. The CDR3 DNA reads as TGTGCCATCAGTGCACGGACAGGAAACTATGGCTACACCTTC.

This chain connects TRBV7-2 to TRBJ2-2, with D tentatively TRBD1 (5 bases). Trimming left V 5 bases short and J 3 bases short, with 10 bases between. Looked up from germline, CDR1 is SGHTA and CDR2 is FQGNSA. The CDR3 covers 14 residues. DNA for the CDR3: TGTGCCAGCAGCCCCAGGGCTTACACCGGGGAGCTGTTTTTT. Its protein is CASSPRAYTGELFF.

In its sample, this clone was seen once. This rearrangement joins TRBV2 to TRBJ2-2; D might be TRBD1 or TRBD2, each matching 5 bases. Trimming removed 6 bases from V and 1 base from J, with 9 bases in between. The CDR3 is 14 residues long. CDR1 SNHLY and CDR2 FYNNEI come from the germline V gene. Here the CDR3 reads CASSGTRNTGELFF. CDR3 in DNA: TGTGCCAGCAGCGGGACGAGGAACACCGGGGAGCTGTTTTTT.

This clone turned up a few times. The DNA of the CDR3 is TGTGCCAGCAGCTCCAAGCCCGGACCTTGGGCCTACAATGAGCAGTTCTTC. Its protein product is CASSSKPGPWAYNEQFF. V is TRBV11-1 and J is TRBJ2-1; D is unresolved. Germline values: CDR1 SGHAT, CDR2 FQDESV (reference sequence). CDR3 length equals 17 residues. V was shortened by 4 bases and J by 2 bases, with 18 bases between the two germline ends.

The chain is built from TRBV18 and TRBJ1-5, with a weak D call TRBD1 (6 bases). The germline V gene has CDR1 KGHSH and CDR2 LQKENI. V lost 4 bases and J 7 bases, leaving 14 bases between the germline ends. This CDR3 has 14 residues. CDR3 nucleotide sequence: TGTGCCAGCTCACTCCGGGGGGGCGAGCAGCCCCAGCATTTT. Protein product: CASSLRGGEQPQHF. Full variable domain (missing parts from reference TRBV18 and TRBJ1-5): NAGVMQNPRHLVRRRGQEARLRCSPMKGHSHVYWYRQLPEEGLKFMVYLQKENIIDESGMPKERFSAEFPKEGPSILRIQQVVRGDSAAYFCASSLRGGEQPQHFGDGTRLSIL.

DNA for the CDR3: TGTGCCAGCAGCGTAGGGGGGACCCAGTACAATGAGCAGTTCTTC. Its translation: CASSVGGTQYNEQFF. The V and J genes are TRBV9 and TRBJ2-1; tentatively, D is TRBD1 or TRBD2 (5 bases each). Per germline, CDR1 SGDLS and CDR2 YYNGEE. V was pared by 0 bases and J by 4 bases, with 11 bases between. CDR3 length: 15 residues. Full variable domain (missing parts from reference TRBV9 and TRBJ2-1): DSGVTQTPKHLITATGQRVTLRCSPRSGDLSVYWYQQSLDQGLQFLIQYYNGEERAKGNILERFSAQQFPDLHSELNLSSLELGDSALYFCASSVGGTQYNEQFFGPGTRLTVL.

In its sample, this clone was seen once. This chain uses TRBV5-6 with TRBJ1-6; no clear D gene. Deletions cut 1 base from V and 9 bases from J, with 5 bases between. Germline CDR1 and CDR2: SGHDT and YYEEEE. The CDR3 spans 12 residues. In DNA form, the CDR3 reads TGTGCCAGCAGCTTGATGAGTTCACCCCTCCACTTT. This codes for CASSLMSSPLHF.

This clone was observed a few times. This chain joins TRBV19 and TRBJ2-2; D gene ambiguous. CDR1 LNHDA and CDR2 SQIVND come from the germline V gene (reference sequence). V lost 6 bases and J lost 5, with 10 bases in between. This CDR3 spans 13 amino acids. In DNA form, the CDR3 reads TGTGCCAGTAGGATACTCGGGACCGGGGAGCTGTTTTTT. Its protein is CASRILGTGELFF.

The gene calls are TRBV2 and TRBJ2-2, with D tentatively TRBD1 (6 bases). The germline CDR1 and CDR2 sequences are SNHLY and FYNNEI. The V gene lost 5 bases and the J gene lost 5 bases, with 9 bases spanning the gap. The CDR3 has 13 amino acids. This chain's CDR3 is CASSSQGTGELFF. Written as DNA, the CDR3 is TGTGCCAGCAGTTCTCAGGGGACCGGGGAGCTGTTTTTT.

This clone was seen only a few times. This chain uses TRBV6-5 with TRBJ2-2; no definite D call. This CDR3 contains 14 residues. V was clipped by 0 bases and J by 3 bases, with 5 bases between them. Germline CDR1 is MNHEY and CDR2 is SVGAGI. The CDR3 coding sequence is TGTGCCAGCAGTTACTCCTGGGACACCGGGGAGCTGTTTTTT. Translation: CASSYSWDTGELFF.

The J gene is TRBJ2-2, the V gene TRBV7-6; D unresolved. Germline V lookup: CDR1 SGHVS, CDR2 FNYEAQ. Trimming removed 4 bases from V and 5 bases from J, with 17 bases in between. CDR3 size: 16 residues. DNA for the CDR3: TGTGCCAGCAGCTCAACGATGGATGTGGGAACCGGGGAGCTGTTTTTT. This codes for CASSSTMDVGTGELFF.

The J gene is TRBJ2-5, the V gene TRBV2, with D maybe TRBD2 (6 bases). Trimming took off 7 bases at V and 1 base at J, with 16 bases between the two ends. Germline CDR1 is SNHLY and CDR2 is FYNNEI. This CDR3 is 15 amino acids long. CDR3 region: CASTFLGTLQETQYF. The CDR3 coding sequence is TGTGCCAGCACCTTTCTAGGGACTCTCCAAGAGACCCAGTACTTC.

The chain employs TRBV5-1 and TRBJ2-5; 8 bases agree with TRBD1. V gave up 3 bases and J gave up 5 bases; unmatched junction bases: 9. Germline V CDR1 and CDR2: SGHRS, YFSETQ. This CDR3 spans 15 amino acids. DNA for the CDR3: TGCGCCAGCAGCTCCGGGGGACAGGAGTGGGAGACCCAGTACTTC. Its translation is CASSSGGQEWETQYF.

The gene calls are TRBV7-9 and TRBJ2-5, with D perhaps TRBD2 (6 bases). CDR1 and CDR2 (germline): SEHNR, FQNEAQ (reference sequence). V gave up 8 bases and J gave up 4 bases, with 8 bases separating them. This CDR3 is built from 11 residues. The DNA for the CDR3 is TGTGCCAGCGGGGGGACAGAGACCCAGTACTTC. Its protein is CASGGTETQYF.

The chain couples TRBV6-1 to TRBJ2-1; TRBD2 agrees at 13 bases. The J segment lost 8 bases and the V segment lost 6 bases, leaving 7 bases of the junction unmatched. The CDR3 sequence is 15 residues long. Germline V lookup: CDR1 MNHNS, CDR2 SASEGT. CDR3 sequence reads: CASRLTSGRMYEQFF. The CDR3 DNA follows: TGTGCCAGCAGGCTGACTAGCGGGAGGATGTATGAGCAGTTCTTC.

The rearrangement uses TRBV19 and TRBJ1-2; TRBD1 matches at 8 bases. CDR3 length: 14 residues. J was trimmed by 4 bases and V by 6 bases; bases with no gene match: 7. Germline V CDR1 and CDR2: LNHDA, SQIVND (reference sequence). CDR3 sequence: CASRGVGTGYGYTF. The CDR3 DNA follows: TGTGCCAGTAGAGGAGTGGGGACAGGCTATGGCTACACCTTC.